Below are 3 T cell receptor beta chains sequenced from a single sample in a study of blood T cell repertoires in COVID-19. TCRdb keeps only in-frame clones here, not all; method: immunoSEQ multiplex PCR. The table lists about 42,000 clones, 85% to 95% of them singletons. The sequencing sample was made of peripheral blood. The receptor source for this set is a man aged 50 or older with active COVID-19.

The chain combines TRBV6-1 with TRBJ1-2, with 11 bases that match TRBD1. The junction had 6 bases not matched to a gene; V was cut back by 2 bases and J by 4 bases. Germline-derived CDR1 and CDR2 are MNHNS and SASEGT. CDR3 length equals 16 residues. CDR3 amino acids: CASSEWGQGVGYGYTF. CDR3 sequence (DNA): TGTGCCAGCAGTGAATGGGGACAGGGGGTCGGCTATGGCTACACCTTC.

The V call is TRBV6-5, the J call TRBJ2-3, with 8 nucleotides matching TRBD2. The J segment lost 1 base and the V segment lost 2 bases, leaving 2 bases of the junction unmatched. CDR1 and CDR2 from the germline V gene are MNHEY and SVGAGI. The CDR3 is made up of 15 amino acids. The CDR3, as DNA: TGTGCCAGCAGTTACACTAGCGGAGGCACAGATACGCAGTATTTT. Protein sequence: CASSYTSGGTDTQYF.

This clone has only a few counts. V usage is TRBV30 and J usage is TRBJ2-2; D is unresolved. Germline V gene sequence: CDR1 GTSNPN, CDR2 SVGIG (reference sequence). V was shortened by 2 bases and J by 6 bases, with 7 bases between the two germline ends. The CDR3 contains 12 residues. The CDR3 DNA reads TGTGCCTGGAGTCCCTGGCCCGGGGAGCTGTTTTTT. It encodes CAWSPWPGELFF.